This T cell receptor beta chain was obtained from a study of T cells in Graves' hyperthyroidism and ophthalmopathy. Broader study findings: Model-based prediction identified ophthalmopathy a median about 7 months prior to its onset.

Using RNA transcripts as the source, TCR beta CDR3 regions were amplified. Initially, a first-round RT-PCR of the TCR CDR3 employed the HTBI primer set. A single record per CDR3 protein comes from TCRdb applying MiXCR to the multiplex PCR reads. The sample consists of some 250,000 distinct CDR3 sequences, about 14% of them appearing once. The CDR3 is 19 amino acids. V lost 4 bases and J lost 0; bases outside the gene matches: 9. CDR1 and CDR2 from the germline V gene are MNHEY and SVGEGT. At least ten counts were recorded for this clonotype. As yet, its antigen is unknown. Hyperthyroidism had been newly diagnosed in patients aged 18 to 65, and its duration was under 2 months.

This TCR was sampled from a woman in her 40s with Graves' hyperthyroidism that later progressed to Graves' ophthalmopathy. The sequenced sample was blood. V gene TRBV6-2 or TRBV6-3 combines with J gene TRBJ2-3; 14 bases are a match to TRBD2. The CDR3 loop is CASSFYAGTSGRSTDTQYF. CDR3 sequence (DNA): TGTGCCAGCAGTTTCTACGCCGGGACTAGCGGGAGAAGCACAGATACGCAGTATTTT.